Below, 16 T cell receptor beta chains from the same sample are listed, as sequenced in a study of T cell repertoires in ileal Crohn's disease (dated by TCRdb to between 2018 and 2021). Library preparation employed the immunoSEQ multiplex PCR assay. This immuneACCESS table, as held by TCRdb, lists in-frame sequences with V and J called but not all clones. Of the missing ones, under half trace to an unresolved V gene in checked studies; the others have no known cause. This sample holds 5,000 to 6,500 clones; 80% were observed only once. The ten largest clones take up 25% to 30% of the sample. Sequencing used ileal tissue. These receptor sequences come from an adult with Crohn's disease.

V and J are TRBV4-2 and TRBJ2-2; 7 bases are a match to TRBD2. There are 15 residues in the CDR3. Germline values: CDR1 LGHNA, CDR2 YNFKEQ. Losses at the gene ends were 1 base for V and 5 bases for J; bases not matched to a gene: 4. CDR3 sequence: CASSQGWGGTGELFF. The DNA of the CDR3 is TGTGCCAGCAGCCAAGGGTGGGGGGGAACCGGGGAGCTGTTTTTT.

The CDR3 loop is CASRQGSTGELFF. In nucleotides, the CDR3 is TGTGCCAGCAGACAGGGTAGTACCGGGGAGCTGTTTTTT. The V gene is TRBV5-4, the J gene TRBJ2-2, with D possibly TRBD1 on 6 matching bases. The CDR3 spans 13 residues. Germline V lookup: CDR1 SGHNT, CDR2 YYREEE (reference sequence). Between the trimmed V and J ends, which lost 5 bases and 5 bases, there was a span of 10 bases.

The V call is TRBV27, the J call TRBJ2-1; 10 nucleotides line up with TRBD2. Losses at the gene ends were 6 bases for V and 6 bases for J; bases not matched to a gene: 8. Germline loops: CDR1 MNHEY, CDR2 SMNVEV (reference sequence). The CDR3 contains 15 residues. In DNA form, the CDR3 reads TGTGCCAGCAGCTTTAGCGGGAGGAAAAGCAATGAGCAGTTCTTC. Amino acid sequence: CASSFSGRKSNEQFF.

This clone showed up just once. The chain combines TRBV5-4 with TRBJ2-3; weak D call: TRBD2 (5 bases). The CDR3 consists of 15 residues. The V gene's germline CDR1 is SGHNT and CDR2 YYREEE (reference sequence). V was cut by 4 bases and J by 4 bases, with 16 bases left in between. CDR3 sequence reads: CASSSARTWADTQYF. CDR3 in DNA: TGTGCCAGCAGCAGCGCGAGGACTTGGGCAGATACGCAGTATTTT.

This clone has a handful of counts. The chain joins TRBV5-1 to TRBJ1-1, with 7 positions matching TRBD1. The CDR3 loop spans 14 amino acids. Germline V gene sequence: CDR1 SGHRS, CDR2 YFSETQ. V gave up 3 bases and J gave up 1 base; unmatched junction bases: 3. CDR3 in amino acids: CASSWGQTNTEAFF. CDR3 nucleotides: TGCGCCAGCAGCTGGGGACAGACGAACACTGAAGCTTTCTTT.

The J gene is TRBJ2-2, the V gene TRBV7-3, with 9 bases fitting TRBD1. J lost 2 bases, V lost 2 bases, and 6 bases had no gene match. Germline V lookup: CDR1 SGHTA, CDR2 FQGTGA. The CDR3 contains 17 residues. This CDR3 is CASSLVGTGSNTGELFF. CDR3 sequence (DNA): TGTGCCAGCAGCTTAGTGGGGACAGGGAGTAACACCGGGGAGCTGTTTTTT.

The chain uses TRBV28 and TRBJ1-6; D remains ambiguous. The V gene's germline CDR1 is MDHEN and CDR2 SYDVKM. V lost 6 bases, J lost 5 bases, and 8 bases lay in between. This CDR3 region has 13 residues. CDR3 protein: CASSRPHNSPLHF. As DNA, the CDR3 is TGTGCCAGCAGCCGTCCCCATAATTCACCCCTCCACTTT.

Here the CDR3 DNA reads TGTGCCAGCAGTGAAAGACAGGCCTTCTATGGCTACACCTTC. Its protein is CASSERQAFYGYTF. This chain connects TRBV2 to TRBJ1-2; D might be TRBD1 (6 bases). V dropped 2 bases and J dropped 4 bases, with 11 bases sitting between them. CDR3 length equals 14 residues. Germline V CDR1 and CDR2: SNHLY, FYNNEI.

The rearrangement joins TRBV10-3 to TRBJ2-7, with a weak D call TRBD2 (6 bases). CDR1 is ENHRY, CDR2 SYGVKD, per germline. Trimming stripped 8 bases from V and 3 bases from J, with 8 bases between. This CDR3 spans 11 amino acids. CDR3 sequence: CAIGGNYEQYF. As DNA, the CDR3 is TGTGCCATCGGAGGGAACTACGAGCAGTACTTC.

The gene calls are TRBV7-2 and TRBJ2-7; 8 bases fit TRBD2. V lost 1 base to trimming and J lost 0 bases; unmatched junction nucleotides: 11. Germline V lookup: CDR1 SGHTA, CDR2 FQGNSA. The CDR3 spans 18 residues. This CDR3 reads CASSLVGGTGGSSYEQYF. CDR3 DNA sequence: TGTGCCAGCAGCTTAGTCGGAGGTACGGGAGGGAGCTCCTACGAGCAGTACTTC.

This chain connects TRBV19 to TRBJ2-3; 9 nucleotides line up with TRBD1. The germline V gene has CDR1 LNHDA and CDR2 SQIVND (reference sequence). V shed 4 bases and J 2 bases; nucleotides not matched to a gene: 4. CDR3 size: 15 residues. The CDR3 nucleotides read TGTGCCAGTAGTACAGGGACAGGGCTCACAGATACGCAGTATTTT. This codes for CASSTGTGLTDTQYF.

V and J are TRBV7-2 and TRBJ2-7; 7 bases are a match to TRBD2. This CDR3 has 17 residues. Per germline, CDR1 SGHTA and CDR2 FQGNSA. The J segment lost 1 base and the V segment lost 0 bases, leaving 9 bases of the junction unmatched. The CDR3 region is CASSLARGTTTSYEQYF. The CDR3 DNA reads as TGTGCCAGCAGCTTAGCTAGAGGGACTACCACTTCCTACGAGCAGTACTTC.

V and J are TRBV21-1 and TRBJ2-1; the D call in the table, TRBD2, was not verified against the DNA. TRBV21-1 corresponds to a pseudogene. The CDR3 loop spans 15 amino acids. CDR3 coding DNA: TGTGCCAGCAGCAAAGACCCGGGAGGCGGCAATGAGCAGTTCTTC. Its translation is CASSKDPGGGNEQFF.

The CDR3 is CASRRGGLAGGNEQFF. DNA of the CDR3: TGTGCCAGTAGGCGGGGGGGACTAGCGGGGGGGAATGAGCAGTTCTTC. This chain uses TRBV19 with TRBJ2-1; 16 nucleotides line up with TRBD2. CDR1 and CDR2 from the germline V gene are LNHDA and SQIVND (reference sequence). With 6 bases clipped from V and 7 bases from J, the junction kept 6 bases outside the gene matches. This CDR3 has 16 amino acids.

The rearrangement joins TRBV19 to TRBJ1-4; 7 positions agree with TRBD1. V was clipped by 6 bases and J by 8 bases; unmatched bases: 0. The V gene's germline CDR1 is LNHDA and CDR2 SQIVND (reference sequence). The CDR3 covers 11 residues. The CDR3 sequence: CASRDREKLFF. The CDR3 nucleotides are TGTGCCAGTAGGGACAGGGAAAAACTGTTTTTT.

The chain recombines TRBV5-1 with TRBJ1-2, with TRBD1 as a possible D gene (5 bases). The ends were cut back, 4 bases at V and 4 bases at J, with 14 bases in the middle. This CDR3 is 14 amino acids long. Germline CDR1 reads SGHRS; CDR2 reads YFSETQ. The CDR3 is CASSTQGLIYGYTF. The CDR3 DNA reads as TGCGCCAGCAGCACTCAGGGCCTGATCTATGGCTACACCTTC.